A single sample is the source of the 17 T cell receptor beta chains below, sequenced in a study of cytotoxic CD8 clonotypes in ibrutinib-treated CLL. The method was immunoSEQ multiplex PCR; TCRdb's version includes in-frame clones alone and lacks a portion of them. This table holds around 300,000 clones, about 80% found once. Source: PBMCs, taken before ibrutinib treatment. These receptor sequences come from a human donor with chronic lymphocytic leukemia.

V and J are TRBV7-3 and TRBJ2-1, with D hard to call. Germline V gene sequence: CDR1 SGHTA, CDR2 FQGTGA. This CDR3 comprises 15 residues. V lost 5 bases and J lost 2, with 13 bases in between. The CDR3, as DNA: TGTGCCAGCAGCCCAGGCGCACCTGCCTACAATGAGCAGTTCTTC. Translating it yields CASSPGAPAYNEQFF.

This chain connects TRBV6-5 to TRBJ1-1; no firm D call. Per germline, CDR1 MNHEY and CDR2 SVGAGI. The V gene lost 4 bases and the J gene lost 0 bases, with 12 bases spanning the gap. The CDR3 spans 15 residues. The CDR3 spells CASSFDLNLNTEAFF. As DNA, the CDR3 is TGTGCCAGCAGTTTCGACCTAAACCTGAACACTGAAGCTTTCTTT.

This clone turned up a few times. The chain uses TRBV7-2 and TRBJ2-1; a weak D match, TRBD1 (6 bases). The CDR3 contains 15 residues. The V gene's germline CDR1 is SGHTA and CDR2 FQGNSA. V was trimmed by 1 base and J by 2 bases, leaving 9 bases between them. This CDR3 reads CASSLGGDTYNEQFF. The CDR3 DNA follows: TGTGCCAGCAGCTTAGGAGGGGACACCTACAATGAGCAGTTCTTC.

This clone has just a few counts. The V gene is TRBV9, the J gene TRBJ2-5; D could derive from TRBD1 or TRBD2 (5 bases each). The germline V and J ends were trimmed by 3 bases and 5 bases, with 20 bases remaining between them. The CDR3 spans 16 residues. Germline values: CDR1 SGDLS, CDR2 YYNGEE. In DNA, the CDR3 is TGTGCCAGCAGCGACGTCGGCCACGGGACGGGGGAGACCCAGTACTTC. This codes for CASSDVGHGTGETQYF. The entire variable domain, with the rest obtained from reference TRBV9 and TRBJ2-5, is as follows: DSGVTQTPKHLITATGQRVTLRCSPRSGDLSVYWYQQSLDQGLQFLIQYYNGEERAKGNILERFSAQQFPDLHSELNLSSLELGDSALYFCASSDVGHGTGETQYFGPGTRLLVL.

The chain recombines TRBV6-6 with TRBJ2-7, with D unresolved. Trimming shortened V by 6 bases and J by 4 bases, and 13 bases separated the two germline ends. The CDR3 totals 13 residues. The germline CDR1 and CDR2 sequences are MNHNY and SVGAGI (reference sequence). The CDR3 nucleotides read TGTGCCAGCAGCCTACTCGGGTCTTACGAGCAGTACTTC. It encodes CASSLLGSYEQYF.

The chain links TRBV4-3 to TRBJ1-3; unclear D gene. The germline V and J ends were trimmed by 0 bases and 4 bases, with 4 bases remaining between them. The CDR3 has 13 amino acids. Looked up from germline, CDR1 is LGHNA and CDR2 is YSLEER. The CDR3 region has the DNA TGCGCCAGCAGCCAAGAGGGAGGAAACACCATATATTTT. It encodes CASSQEGGNTIYF.

The chain joins TRBV5-4 to TRBJ2-1, with 8 nucleotides matching TRBD2. The trim removed 4 bases at V and 0 bases at J, leaving 6 bases unmatched. The CDR3 has 16 amino acids. The V gene's germline CDR1 is SGHNT and CDR2 YYREEE (reference sequence). The CDR3 here is CASSPLSGSSYNEQFF. The CDR3 bases are TGTGCCAGCAGCCCCCTCAGCGGGAGCTCCTACAATGAGCAGTTCTTC.

The V call is TRBV13, the J call TRBJ2-1; a weak D match, TRBD2 (5 bases). Trimming took 4 bases from V and 8 from J, leaving 12 bases between them. Germline V gene lookup returns CDR1 PRHDT and CDR2 FYEKMQ (reference sequence). The CDR3 extends over 13 amino acids. As DNA, the CDR3 is TGTGCCAGCAGCTCCCGGCTGGAGGATGAGCAGTTCTTC. It yields the protein CASSSRLEDEQFF.

The chain links TRBV9 to TRBJ2-2; TRBD2 might be the D (7 bases). This CDR3 has 17 residues. V was cut by 4 bases and J by 5 bases, with 21 bases left in between. CDR1 and CDR2 (germline): SGDLS, YYNGEE. This CDR3 reads CASSPRGASGDTGELFF. CDR3 nucleotides: TGTGCCAGCAGCCCGAGGGGGGCTAGCGGCGATACCGGGGAGCTGTTTTTT.

This chain connects TRBV7-2 to TRBJ2-7; D is unclear. CDR3 length equals 19 residues. Germline assignment: CDR1 SGHTA and CDR2 FQGNSA. The V end lost 1 base, the J end lost 0 bases, and 22 bases lay between the germline ends. The CDR3 nucleotides are TGTGCCAGCAGCTTAGGCCCTGCCCTGGCTAGTTCAAGCTCCTACGAGCAGTACTTC. Translating it yields CASSLGPALASSSSYEQYF.

This CDR3 reads CASGTGGRGTQYF. Written as DNA, the CDR3 is TGTGCCAGCGGTACAGGGGGACGCGGTACGCAGTATTTT. The chain carries TRBV6-1 and TRBJ2-3; 8 bases fit TRBD1. Trimming took 8 bases from V and 8 from J; bases not matched to a gene: 9. CDR3 length: 13 amino acids. CDR1 and CDR2 (germline): MNHNS, SASEGT.

The V call is TRBV4-1, the J call TRBJ2-7; TRBD2 might be the D (6 bases). The length of the CDR3 is 13 residues. Trimming removed 4 bases at V and 3 bases at J, with 10 bases between. Germline values: CDR1 MGHRA, CDR2 YSYEKL. The CDR3 nucleotides read TGCGCCAGCAGCCTAACTAGCATCTACGAGCAGTACTTC. Translating gives CASSLTSIYEQYF.

The V call is TRBV11-2, the J call TRBJ2-1, with TRBD2 identical over 12 bases. V was clipped by 4 bases and J by 2 bases; unmatched bases: 9. From germline, CDR1 is SGHAT and CDR2 FQNNGV. This CDR3 is 18 amino acids long. In DNA, the CDR3 is TGTGCCAGCAGCTATCCTAGCGGGAGGGCCCCCCCCTACAATGAGCAGTTCTTC. This sequence encodes CASSYPSGRAPPYNEQFF.

This clone appeared a single time. The sample carries other DNA sequences with the same CDR3. The J gene is TRBJ2-3, the V gene TRBV6-1, with 7 bases identical to TRBD2. The CDR3 contains 14 residues. Losses at the gene ends were 4 bases for V and 0 bases for J; bases not matched to a gene: 1. Germline assignment: CDR1 MNHNS and CDR2 SASEGT. The CDR3 sequence is CASSVLASTDTQYF. The CDR3 region has the DNA TGTGCCAGCAGTGTACTAGCGAGCACAGATACGCAGTATTTT.

The chain combines TRBV6-5 with TRBJ1-4; 7 bases match TRBD1. The CDR3 is made up of 15 amino acids. CDR1 MNHEY and CDR2 SVGAGI come from the germline V gene. The ends lost 5 bases at V and 8 bases at J; junction bases unmatched: 11. The CDR3 region is CASSVSGTDQEKLFF. CDR3 nucleotide sequence: TGTGCCAGCAGTGTCTCCGGGACAGACCAAGAAAAACTGTTTTTT.

The chain uses TRBV7-2 and TRBJ2-1, with 11 positions matching TRBD2. V shed 2 bases and J 6 bases; nucleotides not matched to a gene: 3. The CDR3 totals 15 residues. Germline CDR1 reads SGHTA; CDR2 reads FQGNSA. The CDR3 nucleotides are TGTGCCAGCAGCTTATCCGGGACTAGCGGCAATGAGCAGTTCTTC. Amino acids: CASSLSGTSGNEQFF.

A single count supports this clone. J is TRBJ2-1 and V is TRBV9, with TRBD2 matching 11 bases. The ends lost 4 bases at V and 3 bases at J; junction bases unmatched: 9. Germline CDR1 reads SGDLS; CDR2 reads YYNGEE. The CDR3 length is 17 residues. The CDR3 spells CASSSHSGRANYNEQFF. The CDR3 nucleotides are TGTGCCAGCAGCTCTCATAGCGGGAGGGCCAACTACAATGAGCAGTTCTTC.